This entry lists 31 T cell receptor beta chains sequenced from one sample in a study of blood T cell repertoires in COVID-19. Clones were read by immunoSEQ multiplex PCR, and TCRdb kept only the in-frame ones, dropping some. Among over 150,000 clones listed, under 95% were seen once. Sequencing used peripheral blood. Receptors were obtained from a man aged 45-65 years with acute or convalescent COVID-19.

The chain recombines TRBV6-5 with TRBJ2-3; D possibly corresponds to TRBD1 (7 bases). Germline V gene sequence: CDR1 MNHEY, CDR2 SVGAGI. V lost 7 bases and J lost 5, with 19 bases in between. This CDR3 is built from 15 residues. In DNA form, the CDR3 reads TGTGCCAGCAAGGGGAGGAGGGGGCGAGAAGATACGCAGTATTTT. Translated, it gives CASKGRRGREDTQYF.

The CDR3 bases are TGCGCCAGCAGGCCGCAGCGGGAGAACCCAGATACGCAGTATTTT. This encodes CASRPQRENPDTQYF. The chain joins TRBV23-1 to TRBJ2-3, with 8 bases identical to TRBD2. TRBV23-1 is known as an ORF, though its function is uncertain. The CDR3 spans 15 residues. V lost 6 bases and J lost 4; bases outside the gene matches: 9.

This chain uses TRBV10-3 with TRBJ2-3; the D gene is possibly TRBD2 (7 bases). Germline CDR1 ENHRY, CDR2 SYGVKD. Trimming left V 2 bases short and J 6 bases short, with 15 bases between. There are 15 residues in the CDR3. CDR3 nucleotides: TGTGCCATCAGTGAGGACCCCAGGGGAGGGGATACGCAGTATTTT. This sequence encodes CAISEDPRGGDTQYF.

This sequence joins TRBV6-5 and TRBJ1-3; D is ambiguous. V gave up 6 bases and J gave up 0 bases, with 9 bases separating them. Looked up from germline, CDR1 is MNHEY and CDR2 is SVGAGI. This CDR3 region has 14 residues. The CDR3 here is CASSPSSSGNTIYF. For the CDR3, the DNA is TGTGCCAGCAGCCCGAGCTCCTCTGGAAACACCATATATTTT.

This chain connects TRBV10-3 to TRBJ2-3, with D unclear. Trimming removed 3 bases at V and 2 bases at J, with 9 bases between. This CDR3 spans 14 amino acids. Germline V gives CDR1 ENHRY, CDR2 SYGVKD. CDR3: CAISEGRYTDTQYF. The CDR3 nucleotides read TGTGCCATCAGTGAAGGCAGGTACACAGATACGCAGTATTTT.

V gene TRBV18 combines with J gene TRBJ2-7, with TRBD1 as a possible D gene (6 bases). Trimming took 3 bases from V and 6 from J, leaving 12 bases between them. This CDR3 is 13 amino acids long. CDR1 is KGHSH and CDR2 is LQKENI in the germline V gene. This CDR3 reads CASSPRPGAEQYV. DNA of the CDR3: TGTGCCAGCTCACCCCGGCCAGGGGCCGAGCAGTACGTC.

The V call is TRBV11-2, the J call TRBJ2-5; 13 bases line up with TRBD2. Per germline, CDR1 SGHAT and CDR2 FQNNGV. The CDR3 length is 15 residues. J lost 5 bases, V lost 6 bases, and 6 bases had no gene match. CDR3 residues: CASRAGLAGVETQYF. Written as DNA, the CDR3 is TGTGCCAGCAGAGCTGGACTAGCGGGAGTGGAGACCCAGTACTTC.

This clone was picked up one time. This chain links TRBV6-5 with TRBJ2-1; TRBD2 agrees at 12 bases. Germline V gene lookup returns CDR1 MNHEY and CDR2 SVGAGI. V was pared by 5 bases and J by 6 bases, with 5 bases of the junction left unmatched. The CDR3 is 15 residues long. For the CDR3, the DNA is TGTGCCAGCAGTACCGGGACTAGCGGGTCCAATGAGCAGTTCTTC. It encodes CASSTGTSGSNEQFF.

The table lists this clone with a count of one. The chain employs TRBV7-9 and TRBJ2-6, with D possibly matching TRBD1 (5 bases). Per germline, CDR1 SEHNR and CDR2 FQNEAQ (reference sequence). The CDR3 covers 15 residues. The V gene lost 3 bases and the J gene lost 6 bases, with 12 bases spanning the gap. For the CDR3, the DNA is TGTGCCAGCAGCTTCTCAGGGTATGCGGCCAACGTCCTGACTTTC. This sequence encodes CASSFSGYAANVLTF.

This chain's CDR3 is CASSWADNEQFF. CDR3 nucleotides: TGTGCCAGCAGTTGGGCCGACAATGAGCAGTTCTTC. The chain links TRBV6-2 or TRBV6-3 to TRBJ2-1, with D unresolved. The V gene's germline CDR1 is MNHEY and CDR2 SVGEGT. The germline V and J ends were trimmed by 4 bases and 5 bases, with 6 bases remaining between them. This CDR3 spans 12 amino acids.

CDR3 amino acids: CASSQPQLGLRLGNEQFF. The CDR3, as DNA: TGTGCCAGCAGCCAACCCCAACTGGGCCTCCGCCTTGGCAATGAGCAGTTCTTC. The chain joins TRBV14 to TRBJ2-1; D is ambiguous. Germline V CDR1 and CDR2: SGHDN, FVKESK. The ends were cut back, 2 bases at V and 6 bases at J, with 23 bases in the middle. The CDR3 runs 18 residues.

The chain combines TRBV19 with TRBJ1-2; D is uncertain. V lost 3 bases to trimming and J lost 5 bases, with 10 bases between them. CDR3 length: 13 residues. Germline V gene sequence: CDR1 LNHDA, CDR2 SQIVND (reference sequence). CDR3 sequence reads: CASSIGEYYGYTF. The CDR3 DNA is TGTGCCAGTAGTATCGGGGAGTATTATGGCTACACCTTC.

CDR3 bases: TGTGCCAGCTCACCAAGGCAGGGTGAAGATTCACCCCTCCACTTT. Protein sequence: CASSPRQGEDSPLHF. The chain has TRBV18 and TRBJ1-6; perhaps TRBD1 as D (5 bases). V lost 2 bases and J 8 bases, leaving 13 bases between the germline ends. This CDR3 is 15 amino acids long. Germline-derived CDR1 and CDR2 are KGHSH and LQKENI.

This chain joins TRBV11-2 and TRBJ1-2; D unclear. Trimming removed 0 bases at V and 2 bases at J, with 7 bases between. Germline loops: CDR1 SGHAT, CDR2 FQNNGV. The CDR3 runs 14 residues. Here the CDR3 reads CASSLETGNYGYTF. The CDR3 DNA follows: TGTGCCAGCAGCTTAGAAACGGGGAACTATGGCTACACCTTC.

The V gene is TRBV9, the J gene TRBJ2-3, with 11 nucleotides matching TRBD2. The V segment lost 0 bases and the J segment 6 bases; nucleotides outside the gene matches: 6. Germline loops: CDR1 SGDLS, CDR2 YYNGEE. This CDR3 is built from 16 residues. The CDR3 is CASSVGWVAGGDTQYF. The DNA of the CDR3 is TGTGCCAGCAGCGTAGGATGGGTAGCGGGGGGGGATACGCAGTATTTT.

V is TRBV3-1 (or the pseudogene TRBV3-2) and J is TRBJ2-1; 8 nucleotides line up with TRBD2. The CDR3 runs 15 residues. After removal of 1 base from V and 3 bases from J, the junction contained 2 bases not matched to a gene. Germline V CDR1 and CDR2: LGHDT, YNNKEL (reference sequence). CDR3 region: CASSQAGGFYNEQFF. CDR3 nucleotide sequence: TGTGCCAGCAGCCAAGCGGGGGGGTTCTACAATGAGCAGTTCTTC.

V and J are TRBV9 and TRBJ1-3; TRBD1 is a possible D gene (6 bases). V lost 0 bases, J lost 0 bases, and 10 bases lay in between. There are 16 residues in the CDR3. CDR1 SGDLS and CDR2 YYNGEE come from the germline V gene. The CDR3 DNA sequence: TGTGCCAGCAGCGTAGACGGGACACTCTCTGGAAACACCATATATTTT. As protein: CASSVDGTLSGNTIYF.

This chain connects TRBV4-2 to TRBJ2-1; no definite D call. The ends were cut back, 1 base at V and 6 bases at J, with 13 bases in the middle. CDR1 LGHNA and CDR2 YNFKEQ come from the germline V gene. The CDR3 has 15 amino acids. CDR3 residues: CASSQVRGHINEQFF. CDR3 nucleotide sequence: TGTGCCAGCAGCCAAGTCCGTGGCCACATCAATGAGCAGTTCTTC.

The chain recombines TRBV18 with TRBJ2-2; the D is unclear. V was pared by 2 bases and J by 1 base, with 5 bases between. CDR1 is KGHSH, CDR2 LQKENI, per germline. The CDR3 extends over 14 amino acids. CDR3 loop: CASSPNRNTGELFF. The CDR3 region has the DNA TGTGCCAGCTCACCAAACAGGAACACCGGGGAGCTGTTTTTT.

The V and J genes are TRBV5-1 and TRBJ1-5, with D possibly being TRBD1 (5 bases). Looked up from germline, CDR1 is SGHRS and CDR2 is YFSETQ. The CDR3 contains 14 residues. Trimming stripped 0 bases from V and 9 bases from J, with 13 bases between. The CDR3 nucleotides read TGCGCCAGCAGCTTGGAAGGGGCCCCTATGCCCCAGCATTTT. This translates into CASSLEGAPMPQHF. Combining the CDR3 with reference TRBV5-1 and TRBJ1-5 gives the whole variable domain KAGVTQTPRYLIKTRGQQVTLSCSPISGHRSVSWYQQTPGQGLQFLFEYFSETQRNKGNFPGRFSGRQFSNSRSEMNVSTLELGDSALYLCASSLEGAPMPQHFGDGTRLSIL.

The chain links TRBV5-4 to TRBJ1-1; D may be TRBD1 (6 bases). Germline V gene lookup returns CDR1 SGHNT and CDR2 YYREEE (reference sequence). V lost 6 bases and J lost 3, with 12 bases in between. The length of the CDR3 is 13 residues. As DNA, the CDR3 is TGTGCCAGCAAAACCAGGGGTGACACTGAAGCTTTCTTT. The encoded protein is CASKTRGDTEAFF.

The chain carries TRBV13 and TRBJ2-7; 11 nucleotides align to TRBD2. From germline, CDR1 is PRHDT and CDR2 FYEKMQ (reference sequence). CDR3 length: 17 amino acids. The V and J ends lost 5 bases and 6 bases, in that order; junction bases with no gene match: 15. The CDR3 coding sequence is TGTGCCAGCAGCGTACCCTATAGCGGGAGGGCCTCGGTCGAGCAGTACTTC. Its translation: CASSVPYSGRASVEQYF.

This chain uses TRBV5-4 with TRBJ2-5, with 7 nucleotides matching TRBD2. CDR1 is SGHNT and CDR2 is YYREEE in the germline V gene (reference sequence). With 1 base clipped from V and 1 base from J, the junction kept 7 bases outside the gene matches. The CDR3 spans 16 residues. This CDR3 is CASSLSGGLGQETQYF. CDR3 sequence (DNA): TGTGCCAGCAGCTTGTCGGGAGGCTTGGGCCAAGAGACCCAGTACTTC.

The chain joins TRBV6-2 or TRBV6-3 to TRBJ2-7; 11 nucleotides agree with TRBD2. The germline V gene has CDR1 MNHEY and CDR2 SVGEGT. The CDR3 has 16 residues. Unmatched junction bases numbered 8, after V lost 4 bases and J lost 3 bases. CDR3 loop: CASSFHDSGRGYEQYF. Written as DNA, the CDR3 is TGTGCCAGCAGTTTCCATGATAGCGGGAGGGGCTACGAGCAGTACTTC.

Here the CDR3 reads CASSLPPFAGGPDTQYF. The CDR3 DNA reads TGTGCCAGCAGCCTCCCCCCCTTTGCGGGGGGGCCAGATACGCAGTATTTT. The gene calls are TRBV7-2 and TRBJ2-3; 9 bases align to TRBD2. Germline values: CDR1 SGHTA, CDR2 FQGNSA. With 5 bases clipped from V and 4 bases from J, the junction kept 13 bases outside the gene matches. The CDR3 contains 17 residues.

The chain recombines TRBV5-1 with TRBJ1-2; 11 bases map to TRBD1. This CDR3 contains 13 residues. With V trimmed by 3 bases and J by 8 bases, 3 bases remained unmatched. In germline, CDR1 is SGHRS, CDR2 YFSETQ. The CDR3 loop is CASSWDRGGGYTF. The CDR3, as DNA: TGCGCCAGCAGCTGGGACAGGGGGGGCGGCTACACCTTC.

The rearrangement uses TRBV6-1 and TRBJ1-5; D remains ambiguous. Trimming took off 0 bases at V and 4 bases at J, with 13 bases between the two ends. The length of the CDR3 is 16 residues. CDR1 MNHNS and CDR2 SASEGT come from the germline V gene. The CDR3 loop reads CASSEALAGVNQPQHF. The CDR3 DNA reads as TGTGCCAGCAGTGAAGCCCTTGCCGGGGTTAATCAGCCCCAGCATTTT.

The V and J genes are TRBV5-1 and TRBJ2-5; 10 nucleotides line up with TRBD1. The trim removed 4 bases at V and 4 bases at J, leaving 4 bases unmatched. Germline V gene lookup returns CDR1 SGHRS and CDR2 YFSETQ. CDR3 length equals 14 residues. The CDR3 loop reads CASSPGQGSETQYF. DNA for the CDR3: TGCGCCAGCAGCCCGGGACAGGGGTCAGAGACCCAGTACTTC. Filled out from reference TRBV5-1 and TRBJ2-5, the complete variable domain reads KAGVTQTPRYLIKTRGQQVTLSCSPISGHRSVSWYQQTPGQGLQFLFEYFSETQRNKGNFPGRFSGRQFSNSRSEMNVSTLELGDSALYLCASSPGQGSETQYFGPGTRLLVL.

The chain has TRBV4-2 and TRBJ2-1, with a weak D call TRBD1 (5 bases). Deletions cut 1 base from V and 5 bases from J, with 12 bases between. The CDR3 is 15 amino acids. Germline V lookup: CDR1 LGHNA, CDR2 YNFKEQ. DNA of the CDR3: TGTGCCAGCAGCCAAGCTCAGGGTAGGAACAATGAGCAGTTCTTC. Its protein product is CASSQAQGRNNEQFF.

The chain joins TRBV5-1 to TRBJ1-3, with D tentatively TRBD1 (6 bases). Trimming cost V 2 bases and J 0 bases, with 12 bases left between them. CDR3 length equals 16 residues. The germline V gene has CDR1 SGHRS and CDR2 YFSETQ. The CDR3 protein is CASSFQGIDSGNTIYF. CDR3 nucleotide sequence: TGCGCCAGCAGCTTTCAGGGGATCGACTCTGGAAACACCATATATTTT.

The chain's CDR3 is CASSVGLRETQYF. The DNA for the CDR3 is TGTGCCAGCAGCGTGGGACTTCGGGAGACCCAGTACTTC. The rearrangement joins TRBV7-8 to TRBJ2-5; tentatively, D is TRBD2 (6 bases). The CDR3 loop spans 13 amino acids. Deletions cut 5 bases from V and 5 bases from J, with 12 bases between. CDR1 is SGHVS, CDR2 FQNEAQ, per germline.